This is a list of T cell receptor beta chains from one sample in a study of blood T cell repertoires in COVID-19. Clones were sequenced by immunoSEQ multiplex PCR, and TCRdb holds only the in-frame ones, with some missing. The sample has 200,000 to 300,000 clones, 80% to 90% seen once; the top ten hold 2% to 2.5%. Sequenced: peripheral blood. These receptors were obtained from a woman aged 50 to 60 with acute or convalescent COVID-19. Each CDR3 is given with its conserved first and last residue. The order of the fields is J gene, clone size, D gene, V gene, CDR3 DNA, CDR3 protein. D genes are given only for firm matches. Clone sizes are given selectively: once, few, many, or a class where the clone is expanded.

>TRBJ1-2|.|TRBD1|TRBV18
TGTGCCAGCTCACCGGCGGGACAGCGGGCCTATGGCTACACCTTC
CASSPAGQRAYGYTF
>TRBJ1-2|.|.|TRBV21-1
TGTGCCAGCACCCCACAGGGGATGGGCTATGGCTACACCTTC
CASTPQGMGYGYTF
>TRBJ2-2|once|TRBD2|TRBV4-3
TGCGCCAGCACATTTAGCGGGAGGGGGAACACCGGGGAGCTGTTTTTT
CASTFSGRGNTGELFF
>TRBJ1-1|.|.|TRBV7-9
TGTGCCAGCAGCCCGTTGACAGAGAACACTGAAGCTTTCTTT
CASSPLTENTEAFF
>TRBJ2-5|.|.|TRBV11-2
TGTGCCAGCAGCACTCGACAAGACCAAGAGACCCAGTACTTC
CASSTRQDQETQYF
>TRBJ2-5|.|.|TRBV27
TGTGCCAGCAGTGCCTCCAGAGAGACCCAGTACTTC
CASSASRETQYF
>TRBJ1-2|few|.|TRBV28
TGTGCCAGCAGTTTGGGGGGAGACTATGGCTACACCTTC
CASSLGGDYGYTF
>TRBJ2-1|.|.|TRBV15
TGTGCCACCAGCAAGGGAGACCCCGAACACAATGAGCAGTTCTTC
CATSKGDPEHNEQFF
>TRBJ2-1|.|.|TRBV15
TGTGCCACCAGCAGAGATTCCCAGTCTGATGAGCAGTTCTTC
CATSRDSQSDEQFF
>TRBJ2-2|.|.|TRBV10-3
TGTGCCATCAGTGAGGACGACAAGAACACCGGGGAGCTGTTTTTT
CAISEDDKNTGELFF
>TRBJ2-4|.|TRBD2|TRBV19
TGTGCCAGTAGTATGTCAGGACTAGCTAGTGTCATTCAGTACTTC
CASSMSGLASVIQYF
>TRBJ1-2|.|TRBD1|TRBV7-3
TGTGCCAGCAGCCCCGAGAACGCAAGACAGGGGGCTTTTGGCTACACCTTC
CASSPENARQGAFGYTF
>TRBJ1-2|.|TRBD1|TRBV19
TGTGCCAGTAGCCCCCGGGACAGGGTTTCTGGCTACACCTTC
CASSPRDRVSGYTF
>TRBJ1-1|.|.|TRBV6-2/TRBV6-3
TGTGCCAGCAGCCCCCTGAGCATGAACACTGAAGCTTTCTTT
CASSPLSMNTEAFF
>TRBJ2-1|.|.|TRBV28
TGTGCCAGCAGTTTAGGAGGGAATGAGCAGTTCTTC
CASSLGGNEQFF
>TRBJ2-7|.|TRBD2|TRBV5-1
TGCGCCAGCAGCGGAGGGACTAGCGGGTTGCGTGAGCAGTACTTC
CASSGGTSGLREQYF
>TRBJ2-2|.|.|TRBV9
TGTGCCAGCAGCTCGTCAAGCGGAACCGGGGAGCTGTTTTTT
CASSSSSGTGELFF
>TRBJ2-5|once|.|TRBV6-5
TGTGCCAGCGCTCTAGGTGTGGCCGTAGAGACCCAGTACTTC
CASALGVAVETQYF
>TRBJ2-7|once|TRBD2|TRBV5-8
TGTGCCAGCAGCTTGCCGGGACTAGCGGGAGGCCTTTACGAGCAGTACTTC
CASSLPGLAGGLYEQYF
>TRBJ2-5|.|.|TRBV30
TGTGCCTGGAGTGAGCGAGGGGGGGAGGGAAAGACCCAGTACTTC
CAWSERGGEGKTQYF
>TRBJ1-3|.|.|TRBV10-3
TGTGCCATCAGTCAACTTCGGGAGAACCTCTCTGGAAACACCATATATTTT
CAISQLRENLSGNTIYF